The source of this TCR beta chain is a study of T cell repertoires in cytomegalovirus infection. Turning to the study itself: CMV epitopes, recently identified HLA-C-restricted and well-studied HLA-B-restricted, were used. Through public TCR beta signatures, both CMV infection and matching HLA type were indicated.

In this sample, this clonotype turned up many times. What it recognizes is unknown. After removal of 6 bases from V and 4 bases from J, the junction contained 7 bases not matched to a gene. The CDR3 covers 14 residues. Germline V gene data show CDR1 as MNHEY and CDR2 as SVGEGT. TCRdb re-called the reads through MiXCR, storing one row per CDR3 protein. Altogether roughly 860,000 distinct CDR3 sequences are present, over 25% being singletons, with the ten largest covering roughly 12%. The chain has TRBV6-2 or TRBV6-3 and TRBJ1-1; 8 bases fit TRBD1. The material sequenced was cultured CD8+ T cells from PBMCs, taken from culture after CMV antigen stimulation. The receptor was isolated from a human donor in good health (CMV status not recorded). Some clones in this sample may be carry-over from other donors' samples. The CDR3 DNA is TGTGCCAGCAGCCCAACAGGGGGAAGCACTGAAGCTTTCTTT. Residues: CASSPTGGSTEAFF.